This TCR beta chain was found in a study of T cell changes during pregnancy in multiple sclerosis (dated by TCRdb to between 2019 and 2020). Context from the whole study: The study looked at changes in the T cell repertoire across pregnancy in women with multiple sclerosis.

The library was prepared using the immunoSEQ multiplex PCR assay. TCRdb holds this immuneACCESS table with in-frame rearrangements only. Some clones are missing; in checked studies, unresolved V genes explain under half, and the rest has no known cause. Across this sample there are tens of thousands of clones, with 90% to 95% seen only once. The ten top clones hold about 1.5% of the sample. The CDR3 holds 15 amino acids from the cysteine to the phenylalanine. The sequence is cut down to CDR3 DNA, 45 bases in frame from base 1. Based on the germline V gene, the CDR1 and CDR2 sequences are SGHDT and YYEEEE. V lost 0 bases and J lost 6 bases; the stretch between them is 14 bases long. About this clone itself: What antigen it recognizes has not been identified. No much larger clone exists at a distance of one base, and base qualities are not known.

The TCR comes from a female donor with multiple sclerosis, enrolled in a pregnancy study. The source material was peripheral blood, sampled before pregnancy. The chain uses TRBV5-6 and TRBJ2-3; the D gene is perhaps TRBD2, from 6 matching bases. The CDR3 corresponds to CASSLGGPGGDTQYF. The DNA sequence reads TGTGCCAGCAGCTTGGGGGGACCAGGAGGGGATACGCAGTATTTT.